Each of the 31 T cell receptor beta chains below was sequenced from the same sample in a study of T cell changes during pregnancy in multiple sclerosis. TCRdb's table, derived via immunoSEQ multiplex PCR, lists solely in-frame clones and lacks some. In the table there are about 38,000 clones, 88% of which are singletons. The material was CD8+ T cells from peripheral blood mononuclear cells, obtained in the third trimester of pregnancy. The receptors shown here come from a female donor with multiple sclerosis, enrolled in a pregnancy study.

V gene TRBV21-1 combines with J gene TRBJ1-2. TRBV21-1 is a pseudogene. The length of the CDR3 is 16 residues. CDR3 loop: CASITPNREGDYGYTF. The CDR3, as DNA: TGTGCCAGCATCACCCCGAACCGGGAGGGGGACTATGGCTACACCTTC.

This chain uses TRBV7-9 with TRBJ2-7; 7 nucleotides agree with TRBD1. The CDR3 covers 14 residues. The ends lost 5 bases at V and 2 bases at J; junction bases unmatched: 6. Per the germline V gene, CDR1 is SEHNR and CDR2 is FQNEAQ (reference sequence). In DNA, the CDR3 is TGTGCCAGCAGCGGACGGGACAGAGCCTACGAGCAGTACTTC. It is translated as CASSGRDRAYEQYF.

The CDR3 is CASSLMGQGSGELFF. Written as DNA, the CDR3 is TGTGCCAGCAGCTTAATGGGACAGGGCTCCGGGGAGCTGTTTTTT. This chain joins TRBV7-6 and TRBJ2-2, with TRBD1 matching 9 bases. The CDR3 covers 15 residues. Trimming removed 2 bases from V and 6 bases from J; junction bases left unmatched: 4. The germline gives CDR1 SGHVS, CDR2 FNYEAQ.

The chain couples TRBV4-3 to TRBJ2-1; 9 bases line up with TRBD2. Germline-derived CDR1 and CDR2 are LGHNA and YSLEER. This CDR3 contains 16 residues. Trimming cost V 0 bases and J 4 bases; bases outside gene matches: 4. The DNA for the CDR3 is TGCGCCAGCAGCCAAGATGCGGCGGGGGGGTACAATGAGCAGTTCTTC. Its protein product is CASSQDAAGGYNEQFF.

CDR3 amino acids: CASRGLRSGELFF. The CDR3, as DNA: TGTGCCAGCAGAGGTCTCAGGTCCGGGGAGCTGTTTTTT. This chain links TRBV2 with TRBJ2-2; no firm D call. The ends were cut back, 6 bases at V and 6 bases at J, with 11 bases in the middle. CDR3 length: 13 amino acids. The germline V gene has CDR1 SNHLY and CDR2 FYNNEI.

V gene TRBV7-9 combines with J gene TRBJ2-7; a possible D gene is TRBD2 (5 bases). CDR1 is SEHNR, CDR2 FQNEAQ, per germline (reference sequence). Deletions cut 1 base from V and 2 bases from J, with 9 bases between. The CDR3 extends over 14 amino acids. The CDR3, as DNA: TGTGCCAGCAGCTTAGGAGGGATAACCTACGAGCAGTACTTC. Its translation: CASSLGGITYEQYF.

The rearrangement uses TRBV5-6 and TRBJ2-7, with 7 bases that match TRBD1. This CDR3 has 13 amino acids. CDR1 and CDR2 from the germline V gene are SGHDT and YYEEEE. Trimming removed 3 bases from V and 2 bases from J; junction bases left unmatched: 2. The chain's CDR3 is CASSSGTAYEQYF. The CDR3 region has the DNA TGTGCCAGCAGCTCCGGGACAGCCTACGAGCAGTACTTC.

CDR3 coding DNA: TGTGCCAGCAGCTTAGACCCATACCAAGAGACCCAGTACTTC. This translates into CASSLDPYQETQYF. V gene TRBV11-3 combines with J gene TRBJ2-5, with D unclear. Trimming shortened V by 0 bases and J by 0 bases, and 5 bases separated the two germline ends. This CDR3 has 14 amino acids. The germline V gene has CDR1 SGHNT and CDR2 YENEEA.

The rearrangement links TRBV4-3 to TRBJ1-2; D is undetermined. V was trimmed by 1 base and J by 2 bases, leaving 23 bases between them. The CDR3 is 19 residues long. CDR1 is LGHNA, CDR2 YSLEER, per germline. In DNA form, the CDR3 reads TGCGCCAGCAGCCAAGTGGTCCTCGGGAATCCAGAAGCGAACTATGGCTACACCTTC. Protein: CASSQVVLGNPEANYGYTF.

This chain links TRBV14 with TRBJ2-5; 7 nucleotides line up with TRBD1. The CDR3 length is 15 residues. Trimming at V came to 4 bases and at J to 1 base, leaving 6 bases not matched to a gene. Germline CDR1 SGHDN, CDR2 FVKESK. The DNA of the CDR3 is TGTGCCAGCAGCCCTTATACAGGGGCCCAAGAGACCCAGTACTTC. Its protein is CASSPYTGAQETQYF.

The chain links TRBV9 to TRBJ1-1; D is possibly TRBD1 (5 bases). Trimming shortened V by 0 bases and J by 0 bases, and 9 bases separated the two germline ends. This CDR3 is 15 amino acids long. The germline gives CDR1 SGDLS, CDR2 YYNGEE. CDR3 coding DNA: TGTGCCAGCAGCGTAGGGGCAGGGTTGAACACTGAAGCTTTCTTT. This gives the protein CASSVGAGLNTEAFF.

In nucleotides, the CDR3 is TGCGCCAGCAGCCAATGGGGGGGGGCCTACAATGAGCAGTTCTTC. Translated: CASSQWGGAYNEQFF. The chain uses TRBV4-1 and TRBJ2-1; 7 bases align to TRBD2. This CDR3 contains 15 residues. Looked up from germline, CDR1 is MGHRA and CDR2 is YSYEKL. V lost 2 bases to trimming and J lost 2 bases; unmatched junction nucleotides: 3.

This sequence joins TRBV30 and TRBJ2-7, with 7 bases lining up with TRBD1. Trimming cost V 1 base and J 3 bases; bases outside gene matches: 6. Germline loops: CDR1 GTSNPN, CDR2 SVGIG (reference sequence). The CDR3 is 14 residues long. The DNA of the CDR3 is TGTGCCTGGAGTGGGTCTGGGACAGTCTACGAGCAGTACTTC. It codes for CAWSGSGTVYEQYF.

The rearrangement uses TRBV19 and TRBJ1-5; D is undetermined. The CDR3 is 15 residues long. Per the germline V gene, CDR1 is LNHDA and CDR2 is SQIVND (reference sequence). V lost 3 bases to trimming and J lost 0 bases, with 9 bases between them. CDR3 sequence (DNA): TGTGCCAGTAGTATTTTCAGGCATAGCAATCAGCCCCAGCATTTT. This gives the protein CASSIFRHSNQPQHF.

The V gene is TRBV5-6, the J gene TRBJ2-4; perhaps TRBD1 as D (6 bases). Germline lookup yields CDR1 SGHDT and CDR2 YYEEEE. The CDR3 contains 15 residues. V lost 4 bases, J lost 8 bases, and 19 bases lay in between. The CDR3 nucleotides read TGTGCCAGCAGCCCATCCCTGGACAGTCCGGACATTCAGTACTTC. Translated, it gives CASSPSLDSPDIQYF.

The chain has TRBV10-3 and TRBJ1-1, with a tentative D call TRBD1 (5 bases). V lost 3 bases, J lost 1 base, and 9 bases lay in between. CDR3 length equals 14 residues. CDR1 ENHRY and CDR2 SYGVKD come from the germline V gene. CDR3 DNA: TGTGCCATCAGTGATCGGGGGGAGAACACTGAAGCTTTCTTT. Translation gives CAISDRGENTEAFF.

The chain couples TRBV27 to TRBJ1-6, with TRBD1 matching over 7 bases. Germline V gene sequence: CDR1 MNHEY, CDR2 SMNVEV (reference sequence). Losses at the gene ends were 9 bases for V and 1 base for J; bases not matched to a gene: 6. The CDR3 is made up of 15 amino acids. CDR3 bases: TGTGCCAGTAGGTCAGGGGGTTCCTATAATTCACCCCTCCACTTT. Protein: CASRSGGSYNSPLHF.

This clone was counted only a few times. The chain employs TRBV5-6 and TRBJ1-1, with D hard to call. This CDR3 is built from 12 residues. CDR1 and CDR2 from the germline V gene are SGHDT and YYEEEE. Between the trimmed V and J ends, which lost 2 bases and 3 bases, there was a span of 5 bases. The CDR3 DNA reads as TGTGCCAGCAGCTTACTGGACACTGAAGCTTTCTTT. Its translation: CASSLLDTEAFF. The whole variable domain, filled in from reference TRBV5-6 and TRBJ1-1, reads DAGVTQSPTHLIKTRGQQVTLRCSPKSGHDTVSWYQQALGQGPQFIFQYYEEEERQRGNFPDRFSGHQFPNYSSELNVNALLLGDSALYLCASSLLDTEAFFGQGTRLTVV.

V and J are TRBV19 and TRBJ1-1, with a weak D call TRBD1 (6 bases). V shed 4 bases and J shed 3 bases, with 12 bases lying between them. Germline assignment: CDR1 LNHDA and CDR2 SQIVND (reference sequence). The CDR3 totals 14 residues. The CDR3: CASSTRQAYTEAFF. In DNA form, the CDR3 reads TGTGCCAGTAGTACCCGACAGGCATACACTGAAGCTTTCTTT.

The chain has TRBV9 and TRBJ1-1; a weak D match, TRBD1 (5 bases). There are 14 residues in the CDR3. The germline V gene has CDR1 SGDLS and CDR2 YYNGEE. The V end was cut by 0 bases, the J end by 3 bases, with 9 bases between. The CDR3 loop is CASSVGGEHTEAFF. Here the CDR3 DNA reads TGTGCCAGCAGCGTAGGGGGGGAGCACACTGAAGCTTTCTTT.

The chain is built from TRBV11-2 and TRBJ2-5, with D hard to call. Germline CDR1 is SGHAT and CDR2 is FQNNGV. This CDR3 comprises 11 residues. The ends were cut back, 2 bases at V and 5 bases at J, with 3 bases in the middle. For the CDR3, the DNA is TGTGCCAGCAGCTTAAGCGAGACCCAGTACTTC. This translates into CASSLSETQYF.

This chain joins TRBV19 and TRBJ2-5, with 11 bases that match TRBD1. With 3 bases clipped from V and 5 bases from J, the junction kept 5 bases outside the gene matches. Germline V gene sequence: CDR1 LNHDA, CDR2 SQIVND (reference sequence). The length of the CDR3 is 15 residues. The CDR3 DNA sequence: TGTGCCAGTAGTATCTCCAGGGACAGGGGGGAGACCCAGTACTTC. It yields the protein CASSISRDRGETQYF.

J is TRBJ2-1 and V is TRBV11-2; TRBD1 agrees at 11 bases. The V gene's germline CDR1 is SGHAT and CDR2 FQNNGV. Unmatched junction bases numbered 5, after V lost 5 bases and J lost 5 bases. The CDR3 has 15 residues. The CDR3 coding sequence is TGTGCCAGCAGCCTGGGGACAGGGGGGAACAATGAGCAGTTCTTC. Translation: CASSLGTGGNNEQFF.

This clone was counted once. The chain carries TRBV2 and TRBJ2-1; 7 bases fit TRBD1. Trimming at V came to 4 bases and at J to 4 bases, leaving 10 bases not matched to a gene. Germline loops: CDR1 SNHLY, CDR2 FYNNEI. This CDR3 is 16 amino acids long. The CDR3 here is CASSAPLGGRYNEQFF. The CDR3 DNA reads as TGTGCCAGCAGTGCGCCCCTAGGGGGCCGGTACAATGAGCAGTTCTTC.

The chain couples TRBV2 to TRBJ2-2; the match to TRBD2 covers 7 bases. Germline V gene sequence: CDR1 SNHLY, CDR2 FYNNEI. The CDR3 totals 15 residues. The junction had 8 bases not matched to a gene; V was cut back by 6 bases and J by 4 bases. CDR3 loop: CASRPSGDSTGELFF. The CDR3, as DNA: TGTGCCAGCAGGCCCAGCGGGGACTCCACCGGGGAGCTGTTTTTT.

The CDR3 loop is CASSGAGGDRGHGETQYF. The CDR3 bases are TGCGCCAGCAGCGGGGCGGGGGGCGACAGGGGGCATGGAGAGACCCAGTACTTC. V gene TRBV5-1 combines with J gene TRBJ2-5, with TRBD1 matching over 10 bases. V shed 4 bases, J shed 4 bases, and the junction held 16 bases outside the gene matches. CDR3 length: 18 residues. Looked up from germline, CDR1 is SGHRS and CDR2 is YFSETQ.

This chain joins TRBV7-6 and TRBJ2-2; 9 nucleotides line up with TRBD2. The CDR3 is 15 amino acids. Trimming cost V 4 bases and J 4 bases; bases outside gene matches: 4. Looked up from germline, CDR1 is SGHVS and CDR2 is FNYEAQ. CDR3 nucleotides: TGTGCCAGCAGCTCCGGCGGGGGGGTCACCGGGGAGCTGTTTTTT. Translation: CASSSGGGVTGELFF.

The chain carries TRBV30 and TRBJ2-7, with TRBD1 as a possible D gene (6 bases). The V end was cut by 4 bases, the J end by 6 bases, with 16 bases between. The CDR3 contains 13 residues. Germline CDR1 and CDR2: GTSNPN and SVGIG (reference sequence). The CDR3 DNA is TGTGCCTGGATGGGGGCCTCACTCACCGAGCAGTACTTC. It encodes CAWMGASLTEQYF.

The chain uses TRBV27 and TRBJ1-2; no firm D call. The length of the CDR3 is 13 residues. Germline assignment: CDR1 MNHEY and CDR2 SMNVEV (reference sequence). The V and J ends lost 2 bases and 8 bases respectively, with 12 bases between them. CDR3 DNA sequence: TGTGCCAGCAGTTTAAGCGCGGGGAGGGGCTACACCTTC. It is translated as CASSLSAGRGYTF.

The chain has TRBV27 and TRBJ2-7, with 7 bases that match TRBD2. The CDR3 is made up of 14 amino acids. CDR1 MNHEY and CDR2 SMNVEV come from the germline V gene (reference sequence). V trimming: 0 bases; J trimming: 3 bases; junction bases outside the gene matches: 2. Here the CDR3 reads CASSLSSGVYEQYF. CDR3 nucleotides: TGTGCCAGCAGTTTATCGAGCGGGGTCTACGAGCAGTACTTC.

The genes are TRBV27 and TRBJ2-3, with a weak D call TRBD1 (5 bases). The CDR3 length is 17 residues. The V end lost 1 base, the J end lost 4 bases, and 18 bases lay between the germline ends. From germline, CDR1 is MNHEY and CDR2 SMNVEV (reference sequence). CDR3 amino acids: CASSLLMGRLVPDTQYF. The CDR3 DNA reads as TGTGCCAGCAGTTTATTGATGGGGCGTCTTGTTCCAGATACGCAGTATTTT.